This TCR beta chain was identified during a study of T cells after yellow fever vaccination. As for the study in general: Fractions low in cell number were prepared with SMART-Seq v4 Ultra Low Input. Broader study findings: Once the booster was given, most primary-vaccination clones reappeared, at about 96% for CD4 and around 90% for CD8.

TCRdb redid the calling of the 5' RACE reads with MiXCR, one entry per CDR3 protein. The sample shows some 600,000 distinct CDR3 sequences, around 16% of them seen only once. V lost 4 bases, J lost 0 bases, and 11 bases stayed unmatched. The CDR3 covers 17 residues. The germline V gene has CDR1 SGHKS and CDR2 YYEKEE (reference sequence). This clonotype has a handful of counts. The antigen is unknown. The sequencing here drew on PBMCs, taken 4 to 6 days after the first yellow fever vaccination. This chain uses TRBV5-5 with TRBJ2-5, with 8 bases lining up with TRBD1. The TCR originated in a man between 18 and 35 years old who received the YFV17D yellow fever vaccine. The CDR3 DNA follows: TGTGCCAGCAGCCCCAGCACGGACAGGGTGTACCAAGAGACCCAGTACTTC. Its translation: CASSPSTDRVYQETQYF.